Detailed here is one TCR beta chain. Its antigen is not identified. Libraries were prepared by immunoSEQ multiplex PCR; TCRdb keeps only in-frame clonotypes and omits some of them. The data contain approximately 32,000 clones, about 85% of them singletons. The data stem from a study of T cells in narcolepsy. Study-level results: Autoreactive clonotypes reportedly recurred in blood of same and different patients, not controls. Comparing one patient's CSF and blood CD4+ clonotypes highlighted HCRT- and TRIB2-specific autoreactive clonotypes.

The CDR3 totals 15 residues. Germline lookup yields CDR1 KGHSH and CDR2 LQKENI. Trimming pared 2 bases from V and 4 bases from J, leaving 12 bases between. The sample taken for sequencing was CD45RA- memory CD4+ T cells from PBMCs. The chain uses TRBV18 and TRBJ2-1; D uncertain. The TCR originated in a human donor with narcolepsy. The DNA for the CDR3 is TGTGCCAGCTCACCAGATAAAGCAAAATACAATGAGCAGTTCTTC. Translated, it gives CASSPDKAKYNEQFF.